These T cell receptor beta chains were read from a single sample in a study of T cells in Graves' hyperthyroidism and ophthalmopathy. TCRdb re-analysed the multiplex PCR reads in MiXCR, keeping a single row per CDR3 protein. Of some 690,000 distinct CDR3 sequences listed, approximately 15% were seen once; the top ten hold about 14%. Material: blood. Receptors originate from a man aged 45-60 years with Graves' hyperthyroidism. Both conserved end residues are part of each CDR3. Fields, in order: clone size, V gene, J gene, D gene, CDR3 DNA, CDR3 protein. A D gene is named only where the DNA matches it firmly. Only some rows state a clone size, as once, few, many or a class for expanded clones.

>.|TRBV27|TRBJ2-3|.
TGTGCCAGCAGAGCTGCCTATGGCAGGGAGGACACAGATACGCAGTATTTT
CASRAAYGREDTDTQYF
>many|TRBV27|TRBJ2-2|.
TGTGCCAGCAGTCCGTACTTGGGGGAGCTGTTTTTT
CASSPYLGELFF
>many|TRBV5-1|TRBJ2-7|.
TGCGCCAGCAGCTTTGAAAAGGGCGTGTACGAGCAGTACTTC
CASSFEKGVYEQYF
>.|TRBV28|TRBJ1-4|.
TGTGCCAGCAGTTTAAGGGGGAGTATAGCTAATGAAAAACTGTTTTTT
CASSLRGSIANEKLFF
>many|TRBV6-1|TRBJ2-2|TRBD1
TGTGCCAGCAGTGTTACAGGGGCCACCGGGGAGCTGTTTTTT
CASSVTGATGELFF
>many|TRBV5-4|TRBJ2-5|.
TGTGCCAGCAGTCATGGGAAGGGGCGAGCAGAGACCCAGTACTTC
CASSHGKGRAETQYF
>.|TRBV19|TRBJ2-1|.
TGTGCCAGTAGTATAGACCAGGGTGTACCCTACAATGAGCAGTTCTTC
CASSIDQGVPYNEQFF
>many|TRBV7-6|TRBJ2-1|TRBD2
TGTGCCAGCAGCTTAGATCTAGCGGGAGGGCTCAATGAGCAGTTCTTC
CASSLDLAGGLNEQFF
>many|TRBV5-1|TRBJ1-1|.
TGCGCCAGCAGCCCACAGGCGATAGACACTGAAGCTTTCTTT
CASSPQAIDTEAFF
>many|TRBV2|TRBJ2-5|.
TGTGCCAGCGGGAAGAGGGAAGAGACCCAGTACTTC
CASGKREETQYF
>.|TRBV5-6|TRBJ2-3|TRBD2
TGTGCCAGCAGCTTGGCTTCTAGCGGGAGGTCTAGCACAGATACGCAGTATTTT
CASSLASSGRSSTDTQYF
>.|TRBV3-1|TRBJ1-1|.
TGTGCCAGCAGCCATTTGGGGGGGAACACTGAAGCTTTCTTT
CASSHLGGNTEAFF
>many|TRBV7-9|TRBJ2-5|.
TGTGCCAGCAGCTTACCCCGGGCAGGAAGGGAGACCCAGTACTTC
CASSLPRAGRETQYF
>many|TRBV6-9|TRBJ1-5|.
TGTGCCAGCAGTTATTACGGGGCCGTCGATCAGCCCCAGCATTTT
CASSYYGAVDQPQHF
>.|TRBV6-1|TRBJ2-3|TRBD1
TGTGCCAGCAGCGACAGGGTTAGATTGGGGGATACGCAGTATTTT
CASSDRVRLGDTQYF
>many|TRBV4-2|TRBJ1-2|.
TGTGCCAGCAGCCAACAAGGGGATTTGTATGGCTACACCTTC
CASSQQGDLYGYTF
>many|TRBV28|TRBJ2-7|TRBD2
TGTGCCAGCAGGCCTATAGGATCGGGAGGAGCCTACGAGCAGTACTTC
CASRPIGSGGAYEQYF
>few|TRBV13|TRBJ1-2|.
TGTGCCAGCAGCGTCTTCGGACAGCTCTATGGCTACACCTTC
CASSVFGQLYGYTF
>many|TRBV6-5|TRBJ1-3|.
TGTGCCAGCAGTTACTCCCCGGACCGACGGGGAAACACCATATATTTT
CASSYSPDRRGNTIYF
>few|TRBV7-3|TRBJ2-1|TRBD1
TGTGCCAGCAGCCCCCGGACAGGGGGGTACAATGAGCAGTTCTTC
CASSPRTGGYNEQFF
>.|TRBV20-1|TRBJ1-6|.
TGCAGTGCTAGCCACCCTAATTCACCCCTCCACTTT
CSASHPNSPLHF
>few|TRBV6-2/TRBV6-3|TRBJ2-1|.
TGTGCCAGCAGTCTCGGACAGGGAGGGGGCAATGAGCAGTTCTTC
CASSLGQGGGNEQFF
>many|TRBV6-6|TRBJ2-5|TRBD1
TGTGCCAGCAGTTACTCGGGGACAGGGGGCGGCTTTCCCCAGTACTTC
CASSYSGTGGGFPQYF
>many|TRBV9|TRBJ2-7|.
TGTGCCAGCAGCCCTGACAATTCCGGGCAGTACTTC
CASSPDNSGQYF
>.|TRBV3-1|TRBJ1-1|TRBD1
TGTGCCAGCAGCCATGTTTACAGGGGGCTGATTGAAGCTTTCTTT
CASSHVYRGLIEAFF
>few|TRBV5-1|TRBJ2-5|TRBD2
TGCGCCAGCAGCTTAATCTTAGCGGGGCCCCAGGAGACCCAGTACTTC
CASSLILAGPQETQYF